The entry that follows covers one T cell receptor (beta chain) sequence. Its binding antigen is unknown. Base qualities are not provided; no much larger clone lies one nucleotide away. V is cut by 2 bases and J by 4 bases, and the space between the germline ends is 11 bases. The CDR3 spans 14 residues, from the cysteine through the phenylalanine. Solely the CDR3 DNA is kept, with 42 bases framed from the first base. Taken from the germline V gene, the CDR1 and CDR2 loops are SGHTA and FQGNSA. This sample is drawn from a study of blood T cell repertoires in COVID-19 (TCRdb year 2020). In the study overall: The collaborator samples originated in the United States, Italy and Spain and spanned the acute and convalescent phases of COVID-19. The material from the prospective study consisted of cDNA or gDNA derived from T cells, B-cell-depleted T cells, or PBMCs. Subjects who had been exposed to COVID-19, were actively infected with it, or had recovered from it provided the deeply sampled blood TCRbeta repertoires that made up the dataset. The repertoires were made available in a free public database intended to serve as a resource for research on the immune response to SARS-CoV-2. The samples were drawn from two sources: the first 160 participants of the ongoing ImmuneRACE study, and approximately 1,300 subjects contributed by 6 global collaborators. Sample metadata almost always included a de-identified subject ID, COVID-19 status, age in years and sex. Where available, HLA class I and class II types were obtained from metadata supplied by the sample provider rather than from assay-based typing.

The collaborating institutions used their own protocols to collect whole blood in K2EDTA tubes. For TCRbeta analysis, collaborators shipped samples as frozen whole blood, isolated PBMCs, or DNA extracted from either of those sample types. The paper as a whole reports these results and caveats: Clinical and demographic metadata were provided uncurated, with the amount varying by source and participant.

TCRbeta CDR3 regions were amplified from genomic DNA using the immunoSEQ Assay, a bias-controlled multiplex PCR. In the source study's methods: The number of nucleated cells in each sample was estimated by amplification of reference gene primers within the assay. To quantify the absolute abundance of each unique TCRbeta CDR3 rearrangement, sequence reads were collapsed and filtered. For each sample, productive Simpson clonality was calculated as the square root of Simpson's diversity index over productive rearrangements. Here the immuneACCESS table is served through TCRdb, limited to in-frame sequences with V and J called. Missing clones are a known gap in these copies; in checked studies unresolved V genes cover under half, and the rest lacks a known reason. V, J and clone size reflect that table, while D and trimming were determined from the DNA. Here the sample has about 280,000 clones; 70% to 90% occur a single time. The ten biggest clones cover just under 9.5% of the sample.

The sequencing sample was made of peripheral blood. The chain is assembled from TRBV7-2 and TRBJ2-5; D gene: possibly TRBD2, on 6 matching bases. This TCR was recovered from a man in his late teens or twenties with active or convalescent COVID-19. Here the CDR3 is given as CASSLNSGLETQYF. The nucleotide sequence reads as follows: TGTGCCAGCAGCTTAAATAGCGGCTTAGAGACCCAGTACTTC.